This T cell receptor beta chain is from a study of PD-1 blockade in classical Hodgkin lymphoma. Repertoires were generated with immunoSEQ multiplex PCR, while TCRdb's copy carries only in-frame clones and drops some. The table lists about 33,000 clones, less than 75% of them singletons. Documented time point: cycle 4 day 1 (C4D1), after about 6 weeks of nivolumab. All patients experienced relapse after autologous stem cell transplantation, and brentuximab vedotin exposure was variable. The clonotype was recovered from a human donor with classical Hodgkin lymphoma. The source was peripheral blood mononuclear cells (PBMCs), collected before the fourth cycle of nivolumab.

CDR3 sequence reads: CASSTWGVGQPQHF. For the CDR3, the DNA is TGTGCCAGCAGCACGTGGGGGGTTGGTCAGCCCCAGCATTTT. This chain links TRBV9 with TRBJ1-5; D perhaps matches TRBD1 (5 bases). The CDR3 is 14 residues long. Trimming shortened V by 4 bases and J by 6 bases, and 14 bases separated the two germline ends. Germline-derived CDR1 and CDR2 are SGDLS and YYNGEE.